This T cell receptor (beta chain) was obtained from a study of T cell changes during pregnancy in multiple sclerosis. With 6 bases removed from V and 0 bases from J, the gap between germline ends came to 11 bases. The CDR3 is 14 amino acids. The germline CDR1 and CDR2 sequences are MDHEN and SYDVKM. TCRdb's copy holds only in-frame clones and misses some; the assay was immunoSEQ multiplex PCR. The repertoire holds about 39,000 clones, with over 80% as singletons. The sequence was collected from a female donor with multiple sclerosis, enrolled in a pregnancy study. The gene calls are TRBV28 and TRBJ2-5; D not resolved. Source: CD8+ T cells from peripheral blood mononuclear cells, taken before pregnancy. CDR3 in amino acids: CASRDRRHQETQYF. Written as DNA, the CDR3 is TGTGCCAGCAGAGACCGGCGGCACCAAGAGACCCAGTACTTC.